A single sample gave rise to the 32 T cell receptor beta chains below, sequenced in a study of OX40 agonist ivuxolimab in advanced cancers. The table came from immunoSEQ multiplex PCR; TCRdb's copy has only in-frame clones and leaves some out. The top ten clones hold roughly 0.31% of a sample with more than 80,000 clones, roughly 91% of them seen once. The sequencing used CD4+ or CD8+ T cells sorted from blood, collected in a trial of the OX40 agonist ivuxolimab. All receptors come from an adult with an advanced solid tumor such as melanoma, head and neck, liver or kidney cancer.

The chain links TRBV4-1 to TRBJ2-4; D is undetermined. V was cut by 3 bases and J by 8 bases, with 14 bases left in between. Germline CDR1 reads MGHRA; CDR2 reads YSYEKL. The CDR3 spans 14 residues. CDR3 residues: CASSHDIPRDIQYF. In nucleotides, the CDR3 is TGCGCCAGCAGCCACGACATACCCAGAGACATTCAGTACTTC.

This clone has a single count. The rearrangement joins TRBV19 to TRBJ2-2; TRBD2 aligns across 14 bases. Trimming at V came to 4 bases and at J to 7 bases, leaving 11 bases not matched to a gene. Germline CDR1 LNHDA, CDR2 SQIVND (reference sequence). The CDR3 runs to 18 residues. CDR3 DNA sequence: TGTGCCAGTAGTAGAAGGACTAGCGGGAGGAGGTATGGCGGGGAGCTGTTTTTT. Protein sequence: CASSRRTSGRRYGGELFF.

The chain is built from TRBV9 and TRBJ2-3; 10 bases are a match to TRBD1. V dropped 3 bases and J dropped 9; count of bases not matched to a gene: 10. From germline, CDR1 is SGDLS and CDR2 YYNGEE. The CDR3 is 15 amino acids. This CDR3 is CASSGHGQGVVTQYF. The CDR3 DNA reads as TGTGCCAGCAGCGGACATGGACAGGGGGTAGTCACGCAGTATTTT.

This clone was seen just once. V is TRBV7-9 and J is TRBJ2-1, with TRBD2 matching 10 bases. CDR3 length: 15 residues. The germline V gene has CDR1 SEHNR and CDR2 FQNEAQ (reference sequence). J was trimmed by 7 bases and V by 7 bases; bases with no gene match: 10. Here the CDR3 DNA reads TGTGCCAGCATAGGTGGACTAGCGGTACGTAATGAGCAGTTCTTC. It translates to CASIGGLAVRNEQFF. Complete variable domain (other parts from reference TRBV7-9 and TRBJ2-1): DTGVSQNPRHKITKRGQNVTFRCDPISEHNRLYWYRQTLGQGPEFLTYFQNEAQLEKSRLLSDRFSAERPKGSFSTLEIQRTEQGDSAMYLCASIGGLAVRNEQFFGPGTRLTVL.

The V gene is TRBV2, the J gene TRBJ1-1; D is possibly TRBD1 (5 bases). This CDR3 has 15 amino acids. Trimming removed 1 base at V and 5 bases at J, with 14 bases between. Germline CDR1 is SNHLY and CDR2 is FYNNEI. CDR3 DNA: TGTGCCAGCAGTGAAGTGGCAGGGAGGGTGACTGAAGCTTTCTTT. Translating it yields CASSEVAGRVTEAFF.

V is TRBV7-9 and J is TRBJ2-7; D not certain. CDR1 and CDR2 (germline): SEHNR, FQNEAQ (reference sequence). The V gene lost 5 bases and the J gene lost 3 bases, with 17 bases spanning the gap. This CDR3 spans 15 amino acids. This CDR3 reads CASSLRASSIYEQYF. CDR3 DNA: TGTGCCAGCAGCCTACGGGCCTCCTCGATCTACGAGCAGTACTTC. Complete variable domain (other parts from reference TRBV7-9 and TRBJ2-7): DTGVSQNPRHKITKRGQNVTFRCDPISEHNRLYWYRQTLGQGPEFLTYFQNEAQLEKSRLLSDRFSAERPKGSFSTLEIQRTEQGDSAMYLCASSLRASSIYEQYFGPGTRLTVT.

The rearrangement links TRBV19 to TRBJ2-7, with a possible D match to TRBD1 (5 bases). The germline V and J ends were trimmed by 3 bases and 3 bases, with 12 bases remaining between them. The CDR3 extends over 14 amino acids. Germline loops: CDR1 LNHDA, CDR2 SQIVND (reference sequence). The CDR3 sequence is CASSISAQGYEQYF. The CDR3 DNA is TGTGCCAGTAGTATTAGTGCTCAGGGCTACGAGCAGTACTTC.

The chain carries TRBV5-6 and TRBJ2-5; tentatively, D is TRBD2 (7 bases). The J call could be wrong; TRBJ2-7 is a better fit for the DNA end. The CDR3 loop spans 14 amino acids. From germline, CDR1 is SGHDT and CDR2 YYEEEE. The CDR3 coding sequence is TGTGCCAGTTCTCAGGGGACTAATACCTACGAGCAGTACTTC. Translating gives CASSQGTNTYEQYF.

The chain carries TRBV11-1 and TRBJ2-5; D tentatively fits TRBD1 or TRBD2 (5 bases each). The CDR3 runs 14 residues. From germline, CDR1 is SGHAT and CDR2 FQDESV (reference sequence). V was cut by 0 bases and J by 3 bases, with 8 bases left in between. The CDR3 reads CASSLAGEEETQYF. Written as DNA, the CDR3 is TGTGCCAGCAGCTTAGCGGGGGAAGAAGAGACCCAGTACTTC.

This clone is a singleton in its sample. V gene TRBV7-3 combines with J gene TRBJ2-2; TRBD1 aligns across 10 bases. This CDR3 has 14 residues. V was pared by 5 bases and J by 5 bases, with 2 bases of the junction left unmatched. Germline CDR1 is SGHTA and CDR2 is FQGTGA. CDR3 region: CASSRQGATGELFF. CDR3 DNA sequence: TGTGCCAGCAGCCGACAGGGGGCGACCGGGGAGCTGTTTTTT.

The genes are TRBV6-5 and TRBJ2-7; TRBD1 aligns across 7 bases. Germline-derived CDR1 and CDR2 are MNHEY and SVGAGI. The CDR3 runs 13 residues. V shed 6 bases, J shed 2 bases, and the junction held 4 bases outside the gene matches. CDR3 region: CASRTGQAYEQYF. The CDR3 DNA follows: TGTGCCAGCAGGACCGGACAGGCCTACGAGCAGTACTTC.

The chain combines TRBV5-1 with TRBJ1-5; tentative D call: TRBD1 (5 bases). This CDR3 is built from 15 residues. Trimming removed 0 bases at V and 7 bases at J, with 14 bases between. Germline assignment: CDR1 SGHRS and CDR2 YFSETQ. CDR3 sequence reads: CASSLETGAGQPQHF. The CDR3 DNA is TGCGCCAGCAGCTTGGAAACAGGCGCGGGCCAGCCCCAGCATTTT.

The genes are TRBV6-6 and TRBJ2-2; tentatively, D is TRBD2 (6 bases). Germline assignment: CDR1 MNHNY and CDR2 SVGAGI (reference sequence). The CDR3 has 15 amino acids. V was trimmed by 5 bases and J by 1 base, leaving 11 bases between them. The CDR3, as DNA: TGTGCCAGCAGTCTCGGGGGATTGAACACCGGGGAGCTGTTTTTT. This encodes CASSLGGLNTGELFF.

The chain employs TRBV6-6 and TRBJ1-1; TRBD1 is a possible D gene (6 bases). The V end was cut by 7 bases, the J end by 4 bases, with 16 bases between. Germline V CDR1 and CDR2: MNHNY, SVGAGI (reference sequence). This CDR3 comprises 14 residues. CDR3 DNA: TGTGCCAGCACTCCGATCAGGGGCGGCACTGAAGCTTTCTTT. Translated, it gives CASTPIRGGTEAFF.

This chain joins TRBV7-2 and TRBJ2-3, with 10 bases lining up with TRBD2. The CDR3 runs 14 residues. CDR1 SGHTA and CDR2 FQGNSA come from the germline V gene. J lost 8 bases, V lost 3 bases, and 5 bases had no gene match. The CDR3 nucleotides are TGTGCCAGCAGCTTTGGCCTAGCGGGAGTTACGCAGTATTTT. Translating gives CASSFGLAGVTQYF.

This clone came up once. V usage is TRBV2 and J usage is TRBJ1-2, with D hard to call. The CDR3 spans 12 residues. V was shortened by 3 bases and J by 4 bases, with 6 bases between the two germline ends. Germline V gives CDR1 SNHLY, CDR2 FYNNEI. The CDR3 spells CASSELAYGYTF. The CDR3 nucleotides are TGTGCCAGCAGTGAGCTCGCCTATGGCTACACCTTC.

This rearrangement joins TRBV10-3 to TRBJ2-1; 7 bases agree with TRBD1. J lost 1 base, V lost 6 bases, and 6 bases had no gene match. Germline V gene lookup returns CDR1 ENHRY and CDR2 SYGVKD. The CDR3 runs to 15 residues. Here the CDR3 reads CAIRPRQGSYNEQFF. DNA of the CDR3: TGTGCCATCAGACCCAGACAGGGATCCTACAATGAGCAGTTCTTC.

This sequence joins TRBV27 and TRBJ2-1; D possibly corresponds to TRBD1 (6 bases). Between the trimmed V and J ends, which lost 6 bases and 9 bases, there was a span of 15 bases. The CDR3 is made up of 13 amino acids. Germline values: CDR1 MNHEY, CDR2 SMNVEV (reference sequence). The CDR3 sequence is CASRTTGWGEQFF. In DNA, the CDR3 is TGTGCCAGCAGGACTACAGGGTGGGGTGAGCAGTTCTTC.

This chain links TRBV10-3 with TRBJ1-6; 9 bases align to TRBD1. This CDR3 region has 13 residues. Germline V gene lookup returns CDR1 ENHRY and CDR2 SYGVKD. J lost 9 bases, V lost 8 bases, and 5 bases had no gene match. The CDR3 bases are TGTGCCATCTCCCGGGGACAGGGTTCACCCCTCCACTTT. Amino acids: CAISRGQGSPLHF.

The rearrangement uses TRBV5-4 and TRBJ1-5; D perhaps matches TRBD1 (5 bases). The CDR3 extends over 15 amino acids. V gave up 4 bases and J gave up 1 base, with 12 bases separating them. Germline-derived CDR1 and CDR2 are SGHNT and YYREEE (reference sequence). The CDR3 DNA reads TGTGCCAGCAGCCCTGGGACGGGGAGCAATCAGCCCCAGCATTTT. Protein: CASSPGTGSNQPQHF.

The CDR3 sequence: CASSDASYNEQFF. CDR3 nucleotide sequence: TGTGCCAGCAGTGACGCATCCTACAATGAGCAGTTCTTC. This rearrangement joins TRBV2 to TRBJ2-1; D gene uncertain. The CDR3 covers 13 residues. Deletions cut 3 bases from V and 1 base from J, with 4 bases between. Germline V gene sequence: CDR1 SNHLY, CDR2 FYNNEI.

This clone was seen a single time. The CDR3 DNA is TGTGCCCGGGGACTAGCGGGCTTCGATGAGCAGTTCTTC. It specifies CARGLAGFDEQFF. This chain links TRBV30 with TRBJ2-1, with 12 nucleotides matching TRBD2. Trimming cost V 8 bases and J 8 bases; bases outside gene matches: 7. Germline CDR1 and CDR2: GTSNPN and SVGIG (reference sequence). The CDR3 consists of 13 residues.

The chain employs TRBV23-1 and TRBJ2-3, with 8 bases lining up with TRBD2. TRBV23-1 is placed among ORFs of uncertain function. The CDR3 extends over 17 amino acids. V lost 7 bases to trimming and J lost 6 bases; unmatched junction nucleotides: 18. The CDR3, as DNA: TGCGCCAGCAAGCCCAGGCAACGGGAGGGTAGGCGGGATACGCAGTATTTT. It encodes CASKPRQREGRRDTQYF.

The genes are TRBV6-5 and TRBJ2-3; D is ambiguous. The CDR3 sequence is 13 residues long. Germline lookup yields CDR1 MNHEY and CDR2 SVGAGI. Between the trimmed V and J ends, which lost 6 bases and 0 bases, there was a span of 7 bases. The CDR3 loop reads CASRPTSTDTQYF. DNA for the CDR3: TGTGCCAGCAGGCCCACTAGCACAGATACGCAGTATTTT.

This chain uses TRBV18 with TRBJ2-5; possibly TRBD2 for D (5 bases). The germline gives CDR1 KGHSH, CDR2 LQKENI. The CDR3 is 13 residues long. Trimming took off 3 bases at V and 2 bases at J, with 7 bases between the two ends. In DNA, the CDR3 is TGTGCCAGCTCACCGGACTGGCAAGAGACCCAGTACTTC. It is translated as CASSPDWQETQYF.

The chain employs TRBV27 and TRBJ1-2; no firm D call. The germline CDR1 and CDR2 sequences are MNHEY and SMNVEV (reference sequence). V was trimmed by 6 bases and J by 7 bases, leaving 6 bases between them. This CDR3 contains 10 residues. The CDR3 sequence is CASSEFGYTF. As DNA, the CDR3 is TGTGCCAGCAGCGAATTTGGCTACACCTTC.

The rearrangement links TRBV7-3 to TRBJ2-1, with 7 positions matching TRBD2. Trimming removed 4 bases from V and 8 bases from J; junction bases left unmatched: 11. Germline CDR1 reads SGHTA; CDR2 reads FQGTGA. This CDR3 has 15 residues. CDR3 coding DNA: TGTGCCAGCAGCTCAGCGGGACTCCCCAGAGATGAGCAGTTCTTC. Translation: CASSSAGLPRDEQFF. Full variable domain (remainder filled in from reference TRBV7-3 and TRBJ2-1): GAGVSQTPSNKVTEKGKYVELRCDPISGHTALYWYRQSLGQGPEFLIYFQGTGAADDSGLPNDRFFAVRPEGSVSTLKIQRTERGDSAVYLCASSSAGLPRDEQFFGPGTRLTVL.

The rearrangement uses TRBV18 and TRBJ2-5; maybe TRBD1 (6 bases). CDR1 and CDR2 (germline): KGHSH, LQKENI. The V and J ends lost 2 bases and 0 bases respectively, with 13 bases between them. CDR3 length: 16 residues. CDR3 amino acids: CASSPRRQGYQETQYF. The CDR3 DNA sequence: TGTGCCAGCTCACCAAGAAGGCAGGGGTACCAAGAGACCCAGTACTTC.

J is TRBJ2-1 and V is TRBV14; no clear D. From germline, CDR1 is SGHDN and CDR2 FVKESK. V lost 2 bases and J lost 6, with 2 bases in between. This CDR3 is built from 11 residues. CDR3 in amino acids: CASSQSNEQFF. In nucleotides, the CDR3 is TGTGCCAGCAGCCAATCCAATGAGCAGTTCTTC.

V usage is TRBV7-3 and J usage is TRBJ2-1, with 12 bases fitting TRBD2. V lost 4 bases, J lost 9 bases, and 7 bases stayed unmatched. Looked up from germline, CDR1 is SGHTA and CDR2 is FQGTGA. The CDR3 runs to 15 residues. The chain's CDR3 is CASSSGLAGIREQFF. DNA of the CDR3: TGTGCCAGCAGCTCTGGACTAGCGGGGATACGTGAGCAGTTCTTC.

This chain joins TRBV5-1 and TRBJ2-1, with TRBD1 matching over 7 bases. This CDR3 has 14 residues. The germline V gene has CDR1 SGHRS and CDR2 YFSETQ. V lost 7 bases and J lost 5; bases outside the gene matches: 9. CDR3 loop: CASQPGTANNEQFF. The CDR3, as DNA: TGCGCCAGCCAGCCCGGGACAGCTAACAATGAGCAGTTCTTC.

J is TRBJ2-3 and V is TRBV9, with D maybe TRBD2 (6 bases). Looked up from germline, CDR1 is SGDLS and CDR2 is YYNGEE. V shed 6 bases and J shed 2 bases, with 19 bases lying between them. CDR3 length: 16 residues. The CDR3, as DNA: TGTGCCAGCACCTCAACCCCGGGAGAAGCCACAGATACGCAGTATTTT. It codes for CASTSTPGEATDTQYF.